This TCR beta chain comes out of a study of regulatory T cells in long-lasting Graves disease. Study-wide results and caveats: Examination was confined to peripheral blood, excluding thyroid tissue.

In its sample, this clonotype was seen many times. Its antigen remains unidentified. This CDR3 has 14 residues. The germline V gene encodes CDR1 KGHSH and CDR2 LQKENI. The V end was cut by 4 bases, the J end by 7 bases, with 13 bases between. Construction of TCR beta libraries relied on iRepertoire HTBI primers and on Arm-PCR targeting CDR3 regions. TCRdb passed the multiplex PCR reads through MiXCR, listing each CDR3 protein once. This table holds some 560,000 distinct CDR3 sequences, around 15% found once. The time point was: newly diagnosed GD, antithyroid drugs for less than 3 months. PBMC RNA served as the TCR library source. Investigators report Graves' disease was diagnosed under American Thyroid Association guidelines. The same data also went into a second study, on T cells in Graves' hyperthyroidism and ophthalmopathy. From that second work: The TCR CDR3 was amplified in a first-round RT-PCR using the HTBI primer set.

The V gene is TRBV18, the J gene TRBJ1-4; D unresolved. The material sequenced was peripheral blood mononuclear cells (PBMCs), taken at new diagnosis, from a patient treated with antithyroid drugs. This clonotype originated in a woman aged 35-65 years with Graves disease. CDR3 sequence reads: CASSRSGASEKLFF. The CDR3 DNA reads as TGTGCCAGCTCACGCTCTGGAGCGAGTGAAAAACTGTTTTTT.